The TCR beta chain described here comes from a study of CXCR3-negative and CXCR3-positive naive CD8 T cells. The study's findings and limits: Naive CXCR3-positive cells had TRB CDR3s more hydrophobic than those of CXCR3-negative naive cells.

A remark on this clonotype: The antigen is undetermined.

The authors made the TRB cDNA libraries by 5' RACE using UMI labels. No DNA is given; TCRdb re-called the 5' RACE reads and lists each CDR3 protein once. Recorded for this sample: 85,000 to 90,000 distinct CDR3 sequences. CDR1 and CDR2 (germline): MDHEN, SYDVKM. The CDR3 runs to 15 residues. This receptor was taken from a human donor in good health. Some clones in this sample may be carry-over from other donors' samples. This chain joins TRBV28 and TRBJ2-7; the D call of TRBD1 rests on TCRdb alone, since no DNA is present to check it. The source material was naive CXCR3+ CD8+ T cells from blood. The subset here: CD45RO-CCR7+CD27+CD95- naive CD8+ T cells expressing CXCR3 (TNR3+). The CDR3 region is CVSSPRTGGRYEQYF.